These T cell receptor beta chains were read from a single sample in a study of beta chain features in type 1 diabetes. Clones were sequenced by immunoSEQ multiplex PCR, and TCRdb holds only the in-frame ones, with some missing. The sample contains more than 300,000 clones, about 12% of which appear only once. The sequenced sample consisted of naive CD4+ T cells from blood. All receptors come from a man aged 18 to 29 in good health. CDR3s include the opening cysteine and the closing phenylalanine or tryptophan. Each record gives: D gene, clone size, J gene, V gene, CDR3 DNA, CDR3 protein. A D gene is named only where the DNA matches it firmly. For some rows the clone size is stated as once, few or many, or as a class when expanded; others skip it.

d_call: NA
clone_size: few
j_call: TRBJ2-6
v_call: TRBV30
cdr3_nt: TGTGCCTGGAGTGCTAGTAAACAACCGGAGAACAGGGACGCTTTCGGGGCCAACGTCCTGACTTTC
cdr3_aa: CAWSASKQPENRDAFGANVLTF

d_call: NA
clone_size: few
j_call: TRBJ2-1
v_call: TRBV14
cdr3_nt: TGTGCCAGCAGCCAAGGCGGTAGCATCACCTACAATGAGCAGTTCTTC
cdr3_aa: CASSQGGSITYNEQFF

d_call: TRBD2
clone_size: NA
j_call: TRBJ2-5
v_call: TRBV10-3
cdr3_nt: TGTGCCATCAGTGAGGTAGCGGGAGATGAAGAGACCCAGTACTTC
cdr3_aa: CAISEVAGDEETQYF

d_call: TRBD2
clone_size: few
j_call: TRBJ2-7
v_call: TRBV7-2
cdr3_nt: TGTGCCAGCAGCTTATCTCTAGCGGCCTCCTACGAGCAGTACTTC
cdr3_aa: CASSLSLAASYEQYF

d_call: NA
clone_size: few
j_call: TRBJ2-5
v_call: TRBV6-5
cdr3_nt: TGTGCCAGCAGTTACTCGAATACTTCCCCCCACTTC
cdr3_aa: CASSYSNTSPHF

d_call: TRBD1
clone_size: NA
j_call: TRBJ1-6
v_call: TRBV5-4
cdr3_nt: TGTGCCAGCAGCAACGTCGGGACAGGGGATTCACCCCTCCACTTT
cdr3_aa: CASSNVGTGDSPLHF

d_call: TRBD1
clone_size: NA
j_call: TRBJ2-4
v_call: TRBV4-2
cdr3_nt: TGTGCCAGCAGCCATGACTCGACAGGGGCGGCCAAAAACATTCAGTACTTC
cdr3_aa: CASSHDSTGAAKNIQYF

d_call: TRBD1
clone_size: few
j_call: TRBJ1-2
v_call: TRBV15
cdr3_nt: TGTGCCACCAGCAGAGTTGGGACAGGGGAAGTTAATGGCTACACCTTC
cdr3_aa: CATSRVGTGEVNGYTF

d_call: NA
clone_size: few
j_call: TRBJ1-3
v_call: TRBV29-1
cdr3_nt: TGCAGCGTTGCGGGGTTGTATGGAAACACCATATATTTT
cdr3_aa: CSVAGLYGNTIYF

d_call: TRBD2
clone_size: NA
j_call: TRBJ2-1
v_call: TRBV5-1
cdr3_nt: TGCGCCAGCAGCAGGACTAGCGGGAGAGTTTTTGGTGAGCAGTTCTTC
cdr3_aa: CASSRTSGRVFGEQFF

d_call: NA
clone_size: few
j_call: TRBJ2-5
v_call: TRBV20-1
cdr3_nt: TGCAGTGCTAGAGCGGAGGAGACCCAGTACTTC
cdr3_aa: CSARAEETQYF

d_call: NA
clone_size: NA
j_call: TRBJ2-7
v_call: TRBV28
cdr3_nt: TGTGCCAGCATGGCGGATGGCTACGAGCAGTACTTC
cdr3_aa: CASMADGYEQYF

d_call: NA
clone_size: once
j_call: TRBJ1-1
v_call: TRBV18
cdr3_nt: TGTGCCAGCTCACCTACCAGAAACACTGAAGCTTTCTTT
cdr3_aa: CASSPTRNTEAFF

d_call: TRBD2
clone_size: many
j_call: TRBJ2-1
v_call: TRBV29-1
cdr3_nt: TGCAGCGGTGGACTAGCGGGGCGGGATGAGCAGTTCTTC
cdr3_aa: CSGGLAGRDEQFF

d_call: NA
clone_size: NA
j_call: TRBJ2-7
v_call: TRBV9
cdr3_nt: TGTGCCAGCAGCGTGGGGACAAGCACCTACGAGCAGTACTTC
cdr3_aa: CASSVGTSTYEQYF

d_call: TRBD2
clone_size: few
j_call: TRBJ2-3
v_call: TRBV18
cdr3_nt: TGTGCCAGCTCACCACGGACTAGCGGGAGCGGGGATACGCAGTATTTT
cdr3_aa: CASSPRTSGSGDTQYF

d_call: TRBD1
clone_size: few
j_call: TRBJ1-2
v_call: TRBV19
cdr3_nt: TGTGCCAGTAGTCGGGACAGGGAGTCAAGCTACACCTTC
cdr3_aa: CASSRDRESSYTF

d_call: TRBD1
clone_size: NA
j_call: TRBJ1-2
v_call: TRBV30
cdr3_nt: TGTGCCTGGAGGACAGGGCTCTATGGCTACACCTTC
cdr3_aa: CAWRTGLYGYTF

d_call: NA
clone_size: few
j_call: TRBJ2-3
v_call: TRBV7-2
cdr3_nt: TGTGCCAGCAGCTTAGTCGGGGGGCGCGCAGATACGCAGTATTTT
cdr3_aa: CASSLVGGRADTQYF

d_call: NA
clone_size: few
j_call: TRBJ2-5
v_call: TRBV7-2
cdr3_nt: TGTGCCAGCAGTTCCAGAGGGGGTAAAGAGACCCAGTACTTC
cdr3_aa: CASSSRGGKETQYF

d_call: NA
clone_size: few
j_call: TRBJ2-2
v_call: TRBV6-9
cdr3_nt: TGTGCCAGCAGCAACAGGGCAGGCGGGGAGCTGTTTTTT
cdr3_aa: CASSNRAGGELFF

d_call: TRBD2
clone_size: NA
j_call: TRBJ2-7
v_call: TRBV7-8
cdr3_nt: TGTGCCAGCAGCTCGGGCGGGGGGCTCGAGCAGTACTTC
cdr3_aa: CASSSGGGLEQYF

d_call: TRBD1
clone_size: few
j_call: TRBJ1-2
v_call: TRBV4-2
cdr3_nt: TGTGCCAGCAGCCAAGAGTGGTTTGGACAGGGGGCTTCAAACTATGGCTACACCTTC
cdr3_aa: CASSQEWFGQGASNYGYTF

d_call: TRBD2
clone_size: NA
j_call: TRBJ2-1
v_call: TRBV28
cdr3_nt: TGTGCCAGCAGCCTAATGACTAGCGGGACCTACAATGAGCAGTTCTTC
cdr3_aa: CASSLMTSGTYNEQFF

d_call: NA
clone_size: few
j_call: TRBJ1-1
v_call: TRBV7-3
cdr3_nt: TGTGCCAGCAGAAGAGTCGGGGGTAACGGTGAAGCTTTCTTT
cdr3_aa: CASRRVGGNGEAFF

d_call: TRBD2
clone_size: NA
j_call: TRBJ2-1
v_call: TRBV6-5
cdr3_nt: TGTGCCACCATTAGCGGGAGGTCGCCCTACAATGAGCAGTTCTTC
cdr3_aa: CATISGRSPYNEQFF

d_call: NA
clone_size: NA
j_call: TRBJ2-7
v_call: TRBV27
cdr3_nt: TGTGCCAGCAGTTTTGGCACCTCCTACGAGCAGTACTTC
cdr3_aa: CASSFGTSYEQYF